This T cell receptor (beta chain) was recorded in a study of breast tumors, draining lymph nodes, adjacent tissues. Study observations and caveats: Findings are consistent with lymph node origin and intratumoral expansion of most tumor T cells.

The lymph nodes were axillary draining lymph nodes from breast cancer patients. TCRdb fed the multiplex PCR reads into MiXCR, producing one record per CDR3 protein. The sample lists about 110,000 distinct CDR3 sequences; approximately 28% were seen once. The sample holds many counts of this clonotype. Its antigen is as yet unknown. Unmatched junction bases numbered 13, after V lost 10 bases and J lost 9 bases. There are 15 residues in the CDR3. Per germline, CDR1 LNHDA and CDR2 SQIVND (reference sequence). The gene calls are TRBV19 and TRBJ1-6; 9 nucleotides line up with TRBD1. The source of this sequence is a female donor with breast cancer. Some clones in this sample may be carry-over from other donors' samples. Material for sequencing was axillary lymph node tissue. The chain's CDR3 is CATSETGGGGSPLHF. The CDR3, as DNA: TGTGCCACCTCTGAAACAGGGGGCGGTGGTTCACCCCTCCACTTT.